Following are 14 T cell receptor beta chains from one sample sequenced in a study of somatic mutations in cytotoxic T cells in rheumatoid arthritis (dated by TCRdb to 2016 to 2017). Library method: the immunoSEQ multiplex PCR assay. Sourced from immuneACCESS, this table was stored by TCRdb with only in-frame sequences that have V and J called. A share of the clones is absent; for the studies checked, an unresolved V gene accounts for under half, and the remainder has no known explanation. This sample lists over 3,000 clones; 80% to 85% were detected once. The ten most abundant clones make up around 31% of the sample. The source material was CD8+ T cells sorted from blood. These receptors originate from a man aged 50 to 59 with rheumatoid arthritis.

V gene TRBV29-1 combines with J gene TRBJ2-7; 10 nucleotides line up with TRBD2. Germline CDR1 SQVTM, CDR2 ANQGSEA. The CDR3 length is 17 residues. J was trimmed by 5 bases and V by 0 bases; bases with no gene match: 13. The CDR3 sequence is CSVEEGVGLAGVNEQYF. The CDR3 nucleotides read TGCAGCGTTGAAGAGGGTGTGGGCCTAGCGGGAGTCAACGAGCAGTACTTC.

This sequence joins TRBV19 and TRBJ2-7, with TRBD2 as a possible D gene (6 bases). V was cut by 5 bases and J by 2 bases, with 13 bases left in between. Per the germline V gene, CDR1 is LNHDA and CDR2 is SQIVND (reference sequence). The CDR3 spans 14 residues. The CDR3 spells CASSGDSSTYEQYF. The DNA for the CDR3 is TGTGCCAGTAGTGGGGACTCGAGCACCTACGAGCAGTACTTC.

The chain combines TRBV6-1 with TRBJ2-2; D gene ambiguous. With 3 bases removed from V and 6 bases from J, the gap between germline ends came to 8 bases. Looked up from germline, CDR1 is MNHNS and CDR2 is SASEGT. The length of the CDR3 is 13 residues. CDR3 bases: TGTGCCAGCAGTGAGGGCGAGTCCGGGGAGCTGTTTTTT. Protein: CASSEGESGELFF.

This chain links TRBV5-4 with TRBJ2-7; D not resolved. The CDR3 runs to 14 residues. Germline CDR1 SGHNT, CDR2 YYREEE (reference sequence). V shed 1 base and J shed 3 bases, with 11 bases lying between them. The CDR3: CASSLMAGNYEQYF. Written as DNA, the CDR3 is TGTGCCAGCAGCTTGATGGCAGGAAACTACGAGCAGTACTTC.

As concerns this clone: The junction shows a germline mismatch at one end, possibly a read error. In DNA, the CDR3 is TGTGCCAGCAGTTTATCACCCAGGAGCGGGGACCATTTT. This gives the protein CASSLSPRSGDHF. The rearrangement joins TRBV27 to TRBJ2-3, with TRBD2 matching 7 bases. The germline gives CDR1 MNHEY, CDR2 SMNVEV (reference sequence). The CDR3 has 13 residues.

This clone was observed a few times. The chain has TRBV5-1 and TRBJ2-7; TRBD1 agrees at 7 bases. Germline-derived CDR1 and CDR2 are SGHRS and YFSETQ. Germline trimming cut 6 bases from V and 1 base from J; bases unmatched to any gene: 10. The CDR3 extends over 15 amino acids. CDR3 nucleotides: TGCGCCAGCACCAACCCGGGACAGCCATCCTACGAGCAGTACTTC. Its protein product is CASTNPGQPSYEQYF.

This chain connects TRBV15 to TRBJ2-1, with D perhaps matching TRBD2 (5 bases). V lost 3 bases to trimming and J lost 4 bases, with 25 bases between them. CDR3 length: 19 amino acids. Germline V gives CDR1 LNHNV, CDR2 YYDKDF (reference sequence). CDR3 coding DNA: TGTGCCACCAGCAGTGGGTGGGCTAGCACGCTTTCGGGGTACAATGAGCAGTTCTTC. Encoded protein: CATSSGWASTLSGYNEQFF.

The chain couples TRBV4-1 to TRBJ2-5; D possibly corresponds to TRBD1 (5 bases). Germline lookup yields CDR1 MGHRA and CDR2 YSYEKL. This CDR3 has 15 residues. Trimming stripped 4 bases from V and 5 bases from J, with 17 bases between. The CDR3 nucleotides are TGCGCCAGCAGCCGTTTCCCAGGGTTTAGGGAGACCCAGTACTTC. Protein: CASSRFPGFRETQYF.

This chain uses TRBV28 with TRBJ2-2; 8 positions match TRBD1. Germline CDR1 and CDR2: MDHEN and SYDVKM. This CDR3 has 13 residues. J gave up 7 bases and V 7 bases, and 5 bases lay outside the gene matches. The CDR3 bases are TGTGCCAGCATAACGACAGGGGTCGGGGAGCTGTTTTTT. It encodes CASITTGVGELFF.

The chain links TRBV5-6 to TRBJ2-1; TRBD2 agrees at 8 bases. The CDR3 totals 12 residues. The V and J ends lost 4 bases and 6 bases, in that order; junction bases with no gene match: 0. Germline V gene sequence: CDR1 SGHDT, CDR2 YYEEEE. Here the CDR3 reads CASSAGGNEQFF. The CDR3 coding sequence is TGTGCCAGCAGCGCGGGGGGCAATGAGCAGTTCTTC.

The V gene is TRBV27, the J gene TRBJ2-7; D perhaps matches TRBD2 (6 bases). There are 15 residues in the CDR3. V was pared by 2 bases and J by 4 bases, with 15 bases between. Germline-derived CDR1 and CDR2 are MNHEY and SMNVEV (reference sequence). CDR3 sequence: CASSLGTAAGYEQYF. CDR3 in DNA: TGTGCCAGCAGTTTAGGAACAGCTGCGGGGTACGAGCAGTACTTC.

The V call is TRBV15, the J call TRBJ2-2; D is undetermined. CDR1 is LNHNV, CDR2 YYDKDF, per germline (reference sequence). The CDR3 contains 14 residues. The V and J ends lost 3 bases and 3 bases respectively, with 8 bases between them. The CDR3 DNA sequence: TGTGCCACCAGCAGTACGACATACACCGGGGAGCTGTTTTTT. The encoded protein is CATSSTTYTGELFF.

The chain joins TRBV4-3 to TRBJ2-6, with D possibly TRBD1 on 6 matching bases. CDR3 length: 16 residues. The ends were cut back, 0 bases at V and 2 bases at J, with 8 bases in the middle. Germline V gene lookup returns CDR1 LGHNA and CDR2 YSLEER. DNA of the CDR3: TGCGCCAGCAGCCAAGATGGGGGCGCTGGGGCCAACGTCCTGACTTTC. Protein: CASSQDGGAGANVLTF.

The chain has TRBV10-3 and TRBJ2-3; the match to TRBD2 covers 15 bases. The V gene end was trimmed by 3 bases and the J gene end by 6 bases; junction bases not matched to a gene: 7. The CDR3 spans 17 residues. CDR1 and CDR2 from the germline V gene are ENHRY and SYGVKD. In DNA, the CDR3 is TGTGCCATCAGTGAACGGACTAGCGGGGGGGCTATGGATACGCAGTATTTT. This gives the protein CAISERTSGGAMDTQYF.